Listed below are T cell receptor beta chains from one sample, sequenced in a study of CD8 T cells in ankylosing spondylitis. TCRdb reprocessed the 5' RACE reads via MiXCR and lists one record per CDR3 protein. The sample carries approximately 400,000 distinct CDR3 sequences, approximately 26% recorded once. Material: blood, either unsorted or a sorted T cell fraction (not recorded which). Receptor source: a male donor with ankylosing spondylitis. The CDR3 runs from the conserved cysteine through the conserved F or W. A D gene is named only where the DNA matches it firmly. Clone sizes are given selectively: once, few, many, or a class where the clone is expanded.

v_gene: TRBV20-1
d_gene: .
j_gene: TRBJ2-1
abundance: few
CDR3aa: CSARAVFFAGPGSYNEQFF
CDR3nt: TGCAGTGCTAGAGCTGTGTTTTTCGCGGGACCGGGATCCTACAATGAGCAGTTCTTC

v_gene: TRBV5-1
d_gene: .
j_gene: TRBJ2-3
abundance: .
CDR3aa: CASSPGLSYTDTQYF
CDR3nt: TGCGCCAGCAGCCCCGGACTGTCGTACACAGATACGCAGTATTTT

v_gene: TRBV7-8
d_gene: TRBD2
j_gene: TRBJ2-3
abundance: .
CDR3aa: CASSSFKGGPFDTQYF
CDR3nt: TGTGCCAGCAGCTCATTCAAGGGAGGGCCATTCGATACGCAGTATTTT

v_gene: TRBV10-1
d_gene: .
j_gene: TRBJ2-2
abundance: few
CDR3aa: CASAKGGQNTGELFF
CDR3nt: TGCGCCAGCGCAAAAGGTGGACAGAACACCGGGGAGCTGTTTTTT

v_gene: TRBV12-3/TRBV12-4
d_gene: TRBD1
j_gene: TRBJ1-2
abundance: .
CDR3aa: CASRRGQGGTYGYTF
CDR3nt: TGTGCCAGCAGGCGCGGACAGGGAGGAACTTATGGCTACACCTTC

v_gene: TRBV5-1
d_gene: .
j_gene: TRBJ2-2
abundance: few
CDR3aa: CASSSAGLSPGELFF
CDR3nt: TGCGCCAGCAGCTCCGCGGGGTTATCACCCGGGGAGCTGTTTTTT

v_gene: TRBV20-1
d_gene: .
j_gene: TRBJ2-5
abundance: .
CDR3aa: CSASRQGGETQYF
CDR3nt: TGCAGTGCTAGTAGGCAGGGGGGAGAGACCCAGTACTTC

v_gene: TRBV24-1
d_gene: .
j_gene: TRBJ2-1
abundance: .
CDR3aa: CATSGPGGVNNEQFF
CDR3nt: TGTGCCACCAGTGGGCCGGGGGGCGTGAATAATGAGCAGTTCTTC

v_gene: TRBV4-2
d_gene: .
j_gene: TRBJ1-1
abundance: few
CDR3aa: CASSQELGQNTEAFF
CDR3nt: TGTGCCAGCAGCCAAGAACTGGGGCAGAACACTGAAGCTTTCTTT

v_gene: TRBV5-1
d_gene: TRBD1
j_gene: TRBJ1-2
abundance: .
CDR3aa: CASSLGDSFNYGYTF
CDR3nt: TGCGCCAGCAGCTTGGGGGACAGCTTTAACTATGGCTACACCTTC

v_gene: TRBV5-1
d_gene: TRBD2
j_gene: TRBJ2-1
abundance: many
CDR3aa: CASSLGLAGREQFF
CDR3nt: TGCGCCAGCAGCTTGGGTCTAGCGGGGCGTGAGCAGTTCTTC

v_gene: TRBV10-3
d_gene: .
j_gene: TRBJ1-5
abundance: many
CDR3aa: CAISELLDRNQPQHF
CDR3nt: TGTGCCATCAGTGAGCTCTTGGACCGCAATCAGCCCCAGCATTTT

v_gene: TRBV3-1
d_gene: TRBD2
j_gene: TRBJ2-3
abundance: many
CDR3aa: CASSQGTSGGTDTQYF
CDR3nt: TGTGCCAGCAGCCAGGGGACTAGCGGGGGCACAGATACGCAGTATTTT